This TCR beta chain was found in a study of beta chain features in type 1 diabetes. There are a few counts of this clone. Antigen: not known. Germline-derived CDR1 and CDR2 are SGHTA and FQGTGA. The CDR3 runs 13 residues. Trimming took off 5 bases at V and 4 bases at J, with 8 bases between the two ends. Findings and limits, study-wide: Cells that show high TCR expression could be over-represented by cDNA sequencing.

The isolated RNA, all of it, was reverse transcribed, so expressed TCRB transcripts were what got sequenced. The protocol was immunoSEQ multiplex PCR, while the TCRdb copy is restricted to in-frame clones and leaves out a portion. The sample yields 900,000 or so clones, 17% seen once. This chain connects TRBV7-3 to TRBJ2-2; no reliable D call. The material sequenced was naive CD4+ T cells from blood. The source of this sequence is a woman between 18 and 29 years old in good health. CDR3 nucleotides: TGTGCCAGCAGCCCCCAGGCCACCGGGGAGCTGTTTTTT. Residues: CASSPQATGELFF.